This section outlines one T cell receptor beta chain sequence together with its context. It has no known antigen specificity. There are no base qualities to consult, and no much larger clone falls within one base. Reading the label with the study, this specimen's time point is: week 5, during vaccination. Every vaccine dose consisted of 300 ug of a 20-mer mutant IDH1 peptide in Montanide, administered subcutaneously together with topical imiquimod. The donors had newly diagnosed IDH1-mutant astrocytomas of WHO grade 3 or 4 that showed loss of nuclear ATRX. The samples were drawn from NOA16, a multicentre, single-arm, open-label phase I trial in Germany that tested a mutant IDH1 peptide vaccine in humans for the first time. Genomic DNA for TCRB sequencing was isolated from EDTA blood with the DNeasy Blood and Tissue Kit. The CDR3 holds 16 amino acids from the cysteine to the phenylalanine. Of the read, only the CDR3 DNA is kept; its 48 bases are in frame from base 1. V is clipped by 6 bases and J by 7 bases, and the sequence between their germline boundaries is 27 bases long. Per the germline V gene, SQVTM is the CDR1 and ANQGSEA is the CDR2.

Libraries were built with the immunoSEQ multiplex PCR assay. Rearranged TCR beta chain sequences were amplified with the hsTCRB Kit following the manufacturer's protocol. TCRB libraries were sequenced on an Illumina MiSeq. The original methods were these. Demultiplexing, trimming and gene mapping were performed with the kit vendor's proprietary platform. This immuneACCESS table, as held by TCRdb, lists in-frame sequences with V and J called but not all clones. Of the missing ones, under half trace to an unresolved V gene in checked studies; the others have no known cause. V and J calls and clone size are as listed in that table; D and trimming were resolved from the DNA. The sample yields about 40,000 clones; just over 90% were counted once. Jointly, the top ten make up approximately 2.9% of the sample. The data are from a study of a mutant IDH1 vaccine in newly diagnosed glioma (dated by TCRdb to the early 2020s). Turning to the overall study: Patients received eight vaccinations in weeks 1, 3, 5, 7, 11, 15, 19 and 23, corresponding to visits V03 through V10. Vaccination was initiated 4-6 weeks after radiotherapy alone, or concurrently with temozolomide cycles in the chemotherapy-containing groups. Of the 25 to 40 patients who were treated, around 62% were male and roughly 38% were female, and the mean age was about 37 years. Before enrollment, patients had received standard therapy of radiotherapy alone, temozolomide alone, or radiochemotherapy with temozolomide; most received the combination. Peripheral blood samples were drawn at six visits, namely V03 (baseline), V05, V07, V10, V12 and V13. For exploratory analyses, longitudinal TCRB deep sequencing was carried out in around 26 treated patients wherever samples were available.

Study-level results and caveats: Selection of PBMC samples for TCRB deep sequencing was based on availability. Changes in the top peripheral T cell clonotypes picked up by TCRB sequencing did not appear to be linked to pseudoprogression. Immune responses induced by the vaccine were seen in around 93% of patients across multiple MHC alleles. According to the authors, sample limitations meant that analyses of patient blood samples could not be reproduced.

The sequenced sample was PBMCs, obtained from a glioma patient whose treatment included an IDH1 peptide vaccine. The sequence was collected from a man aged 45-65 years with glioma. The receptor chain draws on TRBV29-1 and TRBJ1-2, with a weak D call of TRBD1 (6 bases match). The CDR3 region reads CSVERGAGPTGLGYTF. The sequenced DNA is TGCAGCGTCGAAAGGGGGGCGGGTCCAACGGGCCTTGGCTACACCTTC.